This T cell receptor (beta chain) emerged from a study of human T cells and chemical hapten exposure. Germline V CDR1 and CDR2: MDHEN, SYDVKM. CDR3 size: 14 residues. With 5 bases clipped from V and 6 bases from J, the junction kept 7 bases outside the gene matches. This clonotype was seen a handful of times. TCRdb reanalysed the RACE reads using MiXCR and keeps one entry per CDR3 protein. This table holds some 96,000 distinct CDR3 sequences, roughly 27% found once. Time point in this sample: patch test 3, about 24 weeks after DPC sensitization. Treatment meaning: therapeutic diphenylcyclopropenone sensitization with weekly scalp DPC.

The clonotype comes from a middle-aged man with alopecia areata. Some clones in this sample may be carry-over from other donors' samples. The material was whole blood, obtained in connection with sensitization to the hapten diphenylcyclopropenone (DPC). The rearrangement uses TRBV28 and TRBJ2-1; 7 bases are shared with TRBD1. CDR3 nucleotides: TGTGCCAGCAGTGGCAGACAGGGCTCCAATGAGCAGTTCTTC. Protein sequence: CASSGRQGSNEQFF.